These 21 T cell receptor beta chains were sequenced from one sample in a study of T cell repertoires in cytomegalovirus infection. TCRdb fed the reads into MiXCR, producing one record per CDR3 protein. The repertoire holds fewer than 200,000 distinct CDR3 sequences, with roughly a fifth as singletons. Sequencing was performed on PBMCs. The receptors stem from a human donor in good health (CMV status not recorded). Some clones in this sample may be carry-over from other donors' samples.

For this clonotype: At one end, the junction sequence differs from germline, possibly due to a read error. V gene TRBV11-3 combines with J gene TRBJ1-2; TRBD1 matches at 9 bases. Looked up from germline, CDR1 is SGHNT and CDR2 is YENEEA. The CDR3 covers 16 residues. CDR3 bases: TGTGCCAACAGCGACGGCCCCGGGACAGGGAACTATGGCTACACCTTC. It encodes CANSDGPGTGNYGYTF.

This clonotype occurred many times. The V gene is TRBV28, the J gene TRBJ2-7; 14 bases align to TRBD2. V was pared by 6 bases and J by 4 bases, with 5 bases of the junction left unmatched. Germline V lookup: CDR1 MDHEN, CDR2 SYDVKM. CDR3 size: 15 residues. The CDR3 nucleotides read TGTGCCAGCAGAGGGACTAGCGGGAGCTTTTACGAGCAGTACTTC. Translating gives CASRGTSGSFYEQYF. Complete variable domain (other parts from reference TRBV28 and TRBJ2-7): DVKVTQSSRYLVKRTGEKVFLECVQDMDHENMFWYRQDPGLGLRLIYFSYDVKMKEKGDIPEGYSVSREKKERFSLILESASTNQTSMYLCASRGTSGSFYEQYFGPGTRLTVT.

CDR3 sequence (DNA): TGCGCCAGCAGCTCCGGGACAGGGGTATACAATGAGCAGTTCTTC. The encoded protein is CASSSGTGVYNEQFF. This chain joins TRBV5-1 and TRBJ2-1; the match to TRBD1 covers 10 bases. This CDR3 has 15 residues. Germline V gene data show CDR1 as SGHRS and CDR2 as YFSETQ. V gave up 3 bases and J gave up 4 bases; unmatched junction bases: 4.

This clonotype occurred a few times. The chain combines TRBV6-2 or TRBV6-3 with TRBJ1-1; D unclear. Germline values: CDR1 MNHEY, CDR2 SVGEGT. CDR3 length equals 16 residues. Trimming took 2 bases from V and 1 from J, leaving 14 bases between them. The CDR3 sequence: CASSYIPGRTNTEAFF. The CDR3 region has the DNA TGTGCCAGCAGTTACATCCCAGGAAGGACGAACACTGAAGCTTTCTTT.

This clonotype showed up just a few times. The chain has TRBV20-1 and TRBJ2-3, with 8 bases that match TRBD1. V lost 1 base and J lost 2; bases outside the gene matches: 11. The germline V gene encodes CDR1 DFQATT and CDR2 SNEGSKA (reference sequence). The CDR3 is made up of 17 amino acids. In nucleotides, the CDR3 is TGCAGTGCTAGAGGTCCTTTTGCAGGGGGCCTCACAGATACGCAGTATTTT. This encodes CSARGPFAGGLTDTQYF.

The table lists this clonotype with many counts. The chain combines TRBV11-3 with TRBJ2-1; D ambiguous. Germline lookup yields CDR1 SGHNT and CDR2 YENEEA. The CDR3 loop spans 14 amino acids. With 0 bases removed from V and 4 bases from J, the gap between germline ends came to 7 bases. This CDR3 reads CASSLDVKYNEQFF. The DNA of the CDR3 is TGTGCCAGCAGCTTAGACGTAAAATACAATGAGCAGTTCTTC.

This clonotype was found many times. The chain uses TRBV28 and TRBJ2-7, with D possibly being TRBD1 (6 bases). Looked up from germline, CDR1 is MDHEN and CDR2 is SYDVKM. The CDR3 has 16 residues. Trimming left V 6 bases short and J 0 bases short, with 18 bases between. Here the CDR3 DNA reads TGTGCCAGCAGGGCAGATTCCGGGACACTCTCCTACGAGCAGTACTTC. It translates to CASRADSGTLSYEQYF.

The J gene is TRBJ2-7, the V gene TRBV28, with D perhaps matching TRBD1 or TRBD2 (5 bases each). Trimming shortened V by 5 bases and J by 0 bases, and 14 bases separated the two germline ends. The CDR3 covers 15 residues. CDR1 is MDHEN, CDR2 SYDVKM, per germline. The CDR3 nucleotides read TGTGCCAGCAGTCAACCCGGGACCAGCTCCTACGAGCAGTACTTC. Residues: CASSQPGTSSYEQYF.

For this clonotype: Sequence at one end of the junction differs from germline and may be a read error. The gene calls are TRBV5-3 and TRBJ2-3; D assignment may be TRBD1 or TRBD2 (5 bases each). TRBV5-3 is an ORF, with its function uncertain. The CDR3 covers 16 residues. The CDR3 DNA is TGTGCCAGCAGCTTGCTGGGACGGCCGACCACAGATACGCAGTATTTT. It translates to CASSLLGRPTTDTQYF.

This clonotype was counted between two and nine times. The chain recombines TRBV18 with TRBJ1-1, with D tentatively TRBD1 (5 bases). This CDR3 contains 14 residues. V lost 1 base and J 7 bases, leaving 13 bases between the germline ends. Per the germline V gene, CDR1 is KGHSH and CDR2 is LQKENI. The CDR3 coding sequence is TGTGCCAGCTCACCACAGAAGGGGTCGTTTGAAGCTTTCTTT. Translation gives CASSPQKGSFEAFF. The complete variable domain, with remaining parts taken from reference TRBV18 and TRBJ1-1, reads NAGVMQNPRHLVRRRGQEARLRCSPMKGHSHVYWYRQLPEEGLKFMVYLQKENIIDESGMPKERFSAEFPKEGPSILRIQQVVRGDSAAYFCASSPQKGSFEAFFGQGTRLTVV.

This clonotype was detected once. CDR3 region: CASSQEGRRGEKLFF. The CDR3, as DNA: TGTGCCAGCAGCCAAGAAGGCCGGAGAGGGGAAAAACTGTTTTTT. V gene TRBV3-1 combines with J gene TRBJ1-4; D remains ambiguous. V was shortened by 0 bases and J by 8 bases, with 13 bases between the two germline ends. The CDR3 is 15 residues long. The V gene's germline CDR1 is LGHDT and CDR2 YNNKEL (reference sequence). Supplemented by reference TRBV3-1 and TRBJ1-4, the full variable domain reads DTAVSQTPKYLVTQMGNDKSIKCEQNLGHDTMYWYKQDSKKFLKIMFSYNNKELIINETVPNRFSPKSPDKAHLNLHINSLELGDSAVYFCASSQEGRRGEKLFFGSGTQLSVL.

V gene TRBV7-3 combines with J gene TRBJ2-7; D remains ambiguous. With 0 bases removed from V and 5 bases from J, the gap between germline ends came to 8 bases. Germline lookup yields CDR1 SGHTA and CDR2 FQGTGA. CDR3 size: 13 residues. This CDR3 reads CASSLTALDEQYF. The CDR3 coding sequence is TGTGCCAGCAGCTTAACAGCGTTGGACGAGCAGTACTTC.

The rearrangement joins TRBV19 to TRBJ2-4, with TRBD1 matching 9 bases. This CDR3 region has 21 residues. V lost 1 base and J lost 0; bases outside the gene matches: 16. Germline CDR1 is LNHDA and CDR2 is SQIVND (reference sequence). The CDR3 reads CASSIVGGTGNPSLAKNIQYF. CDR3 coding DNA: TGTGCCAGTAGTATAGTAGGGGGGACAGGGAATCCCTCACTAGCCAAAAACATTCAGTACTTC.

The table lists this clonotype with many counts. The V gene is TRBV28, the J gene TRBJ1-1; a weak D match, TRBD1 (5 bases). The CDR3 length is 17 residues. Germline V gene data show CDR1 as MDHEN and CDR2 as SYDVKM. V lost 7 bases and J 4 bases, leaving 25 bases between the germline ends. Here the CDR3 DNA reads TGTGCCAGCACCTCCGGGACTCTAAAGATTGGGGTCACTGAAGCTTTCTTT. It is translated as CASTSGTLKIGVTEAFF. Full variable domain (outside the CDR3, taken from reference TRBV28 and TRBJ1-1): DVKVTQSSRYLVKRTGEKVFLECVQDMDHENMFWYRQDPGLGLRLIYFSYDVKMKEKGDIPEGYSVSREKKERFSLILESASTNQTSMYLCASTSGTLKIGVTEAFFGQGTRLTVV.

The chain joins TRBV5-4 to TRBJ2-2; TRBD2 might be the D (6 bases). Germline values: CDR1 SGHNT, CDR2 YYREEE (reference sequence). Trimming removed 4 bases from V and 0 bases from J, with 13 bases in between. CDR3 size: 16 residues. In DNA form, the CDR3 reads TGTGCCAGCAGCCCCCAGGCGGGATCGAACACCGGGGAGCTGTTTTTT. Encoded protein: CASSPQAGSNTGELFF.

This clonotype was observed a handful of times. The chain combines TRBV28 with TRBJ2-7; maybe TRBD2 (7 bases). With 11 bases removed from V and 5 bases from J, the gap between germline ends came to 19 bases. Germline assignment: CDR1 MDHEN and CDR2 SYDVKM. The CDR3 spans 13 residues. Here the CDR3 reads CAGGEGTKDEQYF. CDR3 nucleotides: TGTGCCGGGGGGGAGGGGACAAAAGACGAGCAGTACTTC.

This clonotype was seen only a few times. Here the CDR3 DNA reads TGTGCCACCAGTGAAAAGGGAAATGGGTTCTACAATGAGCAGTTCTTC. This translates into CATSEKGNGFYNEQFF. V and J are TRBV24-1 and TRBJ2-1; no firm D call. Trimming cost V 4 bases and J 3 bases, with 15 bases left between them. This CDR3 is 16 amino acids long. The V gene's germline CDR1 is KGHDR and CDR2 SFDVKD.

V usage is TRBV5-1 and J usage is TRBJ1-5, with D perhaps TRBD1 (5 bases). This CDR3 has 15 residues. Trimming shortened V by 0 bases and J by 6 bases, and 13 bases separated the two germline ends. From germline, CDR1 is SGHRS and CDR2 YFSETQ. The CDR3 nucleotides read TGCGCCAGCAGCTTGGGTCCAGGGATCGGTCAGCCCCAGCATTTT. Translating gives CASSLGPGIGQPQHF.

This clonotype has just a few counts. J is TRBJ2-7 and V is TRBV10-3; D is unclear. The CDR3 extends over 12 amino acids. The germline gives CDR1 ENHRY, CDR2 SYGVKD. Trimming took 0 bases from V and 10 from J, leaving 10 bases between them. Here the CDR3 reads CAISESTSSQYF. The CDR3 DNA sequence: TGTGCCATCAGTGAGTCGACAAGCTCTCAGTACTTC.

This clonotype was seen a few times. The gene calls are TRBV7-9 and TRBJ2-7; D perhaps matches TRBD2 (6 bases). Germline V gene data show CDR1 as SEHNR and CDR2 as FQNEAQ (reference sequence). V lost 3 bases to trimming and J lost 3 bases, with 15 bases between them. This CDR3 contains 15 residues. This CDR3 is CASSFDRDFNYEQYF. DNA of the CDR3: TGTGCCAGCAGCTTCGACCGGGACTTCAACTACGAGCAGTACTTC.

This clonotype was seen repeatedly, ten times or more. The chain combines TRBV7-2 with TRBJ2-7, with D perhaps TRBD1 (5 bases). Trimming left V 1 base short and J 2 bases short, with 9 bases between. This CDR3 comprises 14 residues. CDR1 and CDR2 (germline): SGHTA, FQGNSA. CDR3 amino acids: CASSLVAGPYEQYF. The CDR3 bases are TGTGCCAGCAGCTTAGTTGCAGGGCCCTACGAGCAGTACTTC.